This TCR beta chain was observed in a study of blood T cells in healthy people across ages. The CDR3 extends over 14 amino acids. CDR1 SGDLS and CDR2 YYNGEE come from the germline V gene. The V gene lost 6 bases and the J gene lost 2 bases, with 13 bases spanning the gap. Isolation of PBMCs gave at least 6 million cells per sample. Primers used in a second PCR of about 6 to 11 cycles were a sample-barcoded 5' primer and a J-beta primer mix. TCRdb re-called the 5' RACE reads through MiXCR, storing one row per CDR3 protein. In the table there are under 2 million distinct CDR3 sequences, about 35% of which are singletons.

The clonotype originates from a woman aged 30 to 39 in good health. The sequencing sample was made of blood. The chain couples TRBV9 to TRBJ2-3; a possible D gene is TRBD2 (6 bases). This chain's CDR3 is CASTGSGNTDTQYF. The CDR3 nucleotides are TGTGCCAGCACCGGGAGTGGGAACACAGATACGCAGTATTTT.